This T cell receptor (beta chain) was sequenced in a study of T-cell reconstitution after alpha-beta-depleted transplantation in children listed by TCRdb under 2016. With respect to the entire study: Using TCR repertoire profiling, the study quantitatively followed how T-cell immune reconstitution unfolded in children after TCRalphabeta/CD19-depleted allogeneic hematopoietic cell transplantation. Broad study findings and their caveats: Over subsequent months, a decline in hyperexpanded clone frequencies was noted, and after one year, T-cell counts and TCRbeta diversity were mostly ascribed to newly produced T cells. In some patients, high TCRbeta diversity at day 60 was attributed to recipient T cells and intrathymic progenitors that had survived conditioning. The apparently early alphabetaT-cell count recovery about two months after transplant was reportedly dependent on only several hundred rapidly expanded clones derived from non-depleted graft cells.

Trimming accounts for 1 base at V and 6 bases at J, while the number of junction bases matched to no gene is 10. CDR1 and CDR2, looked up from the germline V gene (reference sequence), are SEHNR and FQNEAQ. The cysteine opens and the phenylalanine closes a CDR3 of 19 amino acids. Left in the record is the CDR3 DNA by itself, 57 bases read in frame from the first base. Comment on this clonotype: Its antigen remains unidentified. Base qualities are not at hand, and no much larger clone is one base apart.

The library was made by PCR. Sequencing took place on an Illumina HiSeq 2500. TCR library preparation used molecular barcoding, with unique molecular identifiers applied to normalize quantification of the TCRbeta repertoire. TCRdb trimmed the raw reads at Q25, called clones with MiXCR and kept productive beta chains. Each entry merges the rows of one CDR3 protein and shows their most common DNA and genes. Across this sample there are about 640,000 distinct CDR3 sequences, with roughly 13% seen only once. Around 2.2% of the sample is held by the ten biggest clonotypes. The treatment or condition label, as the study defines it: allogeneic hematopoietic cell transplantation with graft depleted of TCRalphabeta T cells and CD19 B cells. The children who served as transplant recipients had been given grafts of TCRalphabeta/CD19-depleted allogeneic hematopoietic cells.

The sequencing here drew on PBMCs, mostly from graft donor cells, taken 360 days after TCRalphabeta/CD19-depleted stem cell transplant. Rearrangement joined TRBV7-9 to TRBJ2-1; 15 middle bases align to TRBD2. The source is a male patient younger than 18 who had a stem cell transplant for acute myeloid leukemia, so the T cells may come from the graft donor. The nucleotides are TGTGCCAGCAGCTTAGTTCGGACTAGCGGGAGGGCTGAGATCAATGAGCAGTTCTTC. Protein translation: CASSLVRTSGRAEINEQFF.